The 6 T cell receptor beta chains below were found in one sample sequenced in a study of T cell responses to AZD1222 COVID-19 vaccine. TCRdb's table, derived via immunoSEQ multiplex PCR, lists solely in-frame clones and lacks some. The sample includes 140,000 to 150,000 clones, 80% to 90% of them seen just once. The sequences come from peripheral blood, collected on day 0 of AZD1222 vaccination. These receptors were taken from an adult in good health.

V and J are TRBV10-2 and TRBJ2-7; D gene uncertain. This CDR3 region has 14 residues. Germline-derived CDR1 and CDR2 are WSHSY and SAAADI. V lost 2 bases and J 0 bases, leaving 8 bases between the germline ends. CDR3 residues: CASSEPRSSYEQYF. As DNA, the CDR3 is TGCGCCAGCAGTGAGCCGAGAAGCTCCTACGAGCAGTACTTC.

The chain uses TRBV27 and TRBJ1-5; D is unclear. V was clipped by 3 bases and J by 1 base, with 7 bases between them. The CDR3 consists of 14 residues. Germline V gene lookup returns CDR1 MNHEY and CDR2 SMNVEV (reference sequence). The CDR3 loop reads CASSLTGSNQPQHF. DNA for the CDR3: TGTGCCAGCAGTTTGACGGGGAGCAATCAGCCCCAGCATTTT.

The chain uses TRBV5-4 and TRBJ1-1; the D is unclear. Germline V lookup: CDR1 SGHNT, CDR2 YYREEE (reference sequence). Deletions cut 10 bases from V and 0 bases from J, with 13 bases between. CDR3 length equals 13 residues. Here the CDR3 reads CACSPTMNTEAFF. CDR3 sequence (DNA): TGTGCCTGCTCACCTACTATGAACACTGAAGCTTTCTTT.

This chain uses TRBV27 with TRBJ2-5; 9 bases agree with TRBD1. V dropped 5 bases and J dropped 5; count of bases not matched to a gene: 6. The CDR3 length is 14 residues. Germline CDR1 and CDR2: MNHEY and SMNVEV (reference sequence). The CDR3 protein is CASSPRTGEETQYF. For the CDR3, the DNA is TGTGCCAGCAGTCCCAGGACAGGGGAGGAGACCCAGTACTTC.

J is TRBJ1-1 and V is TRBV18, with D possibly being TRBD1 (6 bases). V was clipped by 2 bases and J by 5 bases, with 9 bases between them. Germline CDR1 KGHSH, CDR2 LQKENI. This CDR3 is built from 13 residues. DNA for the CDR3: TGTGCCAGCTCACCAACGCAGGGGACTGAAGCTTTCTTT. Translation: CASSPTQGTEAFF.

DNA of the CDR3: TGTGCCAGCACCGCGTGGGCAGCCGGCGGAGAAGCTTTCTTT. It encodes CASTAWAAGGEAFF. The V and J genes are TRBV19 and TRBJ1-1, with unresolved D. The V end was cut by 9 bases, the J end by 8 bases, with 22 bases between. This CDR3 contains 14 residues. CDR1 and CDR2 (germline): LNHDA, SQIVND (reference sequence).